The present T cell receptor beta chain was sequenced within a study of blood T cell repertoires in COVID-19. Study overall: COVID-19 samples collected from the United States, Italy and Spain covered acute and convalescent phases. T cells, B-cell-depleted T cells, or PBMCs supplied cDNA or gDNA.

Per the original data handling: How many nucleated cells were present was estimated from reference gene primer amplification. TCRdb's copy holds only in-frame clones and misses some; the assay was immunoSEQ multiplex PCR. V and J calls plus clone size are reproduced from that table; the DNA served to infer D and trimming. This sample has tens of thousands of clones; over 70% occur once, and the top ten carry approximately 2.5%. Trimming stripped 9 bases from V and 2 bases from J, with 14 bases between. The CDR3 extends over 14 amino acids. Germline CDR1 reads LNHDA; CDR2 reads SQIVND (reference sequence). A few counts support this clone.

This chain uses TRBV19 with TRBJ1-3, with D maybe TRBD1 (5 bases). Source material: peripheral blood. The receptor was isolated from an elderly man with active or convalescent COVID-19. The CDR3 is CASGNQGTGNTIYF. CDR3 coding DNA: TGTGCCAGCGGAAATCAGGGAACTGGAAACACCATATATTTT.